The rows below give T cell receptor beta chains drawn from one sample of a study of cytomegalovirus exposure and HLA in healthy donors. Sequenced by immunoSEQ multiplex PCR; TCRdb stores in-frame clones only, minus some. The repertoire includes 130,000 or so clones, 75% of them detected once, and over 3% sits in the top ten. Input material: PBMCs. All receptors derive from a middle-aged man in good health and CMV-seronegative. Each CDR3 is given without its conserved first and last residue.

ASSIRDLNYGYT	TRBV19	TRBJ1-2
ASSYSPGQGFNEQF	TRBV6-5	TRBJ2-1
ASSPSGYGYT	TRBV9	TRBJ1-2
ASSLAYRGMNTEAF	TRBV5-1	TRBJ1-1
ASSEQRQGKDSPLH	TRBV25-1	TRBJ1-6
ASSPAMRGGGELF	TRBV7-3	TRBJ2-2
ASSDRTGKAYSPLH	TRBV5-6	TRBJ1-6
ASSPSGVPTYEQY	TRBV7-3	TRBJ2-7
ASSLSRSYEQY	TRBV28	TRBJ2-7
ASRTGRGGMLYEQY	TRBV5-1	TRBJ2-7
AIPGEGPISYEQY	TRBV6-1	TRBJ2-7
ASSTNRGREGGELF	TRBV9	TRBJ2-2
ATTKTGQDQPQH	TRBV15	TRBJ1-5
ASRPPGIAEAF	TRBV6-5	TRBJ1-1
ASSLVTSGGFTGELF	TRBV7-2	TRBJ2-2
SVVVATGDAGELF	TRBV29-1	TRBJ2-2
ASSMGQGVSYEQY	TRBV19	TRBJ2-7
ATRKGGLGEKLF	TRBV15	TRBJ1-4
ASSLYGRGAVTYEQY	TRBV7-2	TRBJ2-7
ASSLSISFYEQY	TRBV27	TRBJ2-7
ASSPGGAQGANVLT	TRBV5-4	TRBJ2-6
ATSRAAGIYNEQF	TRBV15	TRBJ2-1
ASKERGWETQY	TRBV28	TRBJ2-5
ASSTTSGTDTQY	TRBV5-1	TRBJ2-3
AIGDRGKMNTEAF	TRBV28	TRBJ1-1
ASSHGDRPAYEQY	TRBV13	TRBJ2-7
SVELAGVGNIQY	TRBV29-1	TRBJ2-4
ASSRGGRKAECEQY	TRBV21-1	TRBJ2-7
ASSDRGRFCGYP	TRBV25-1	TRBJ1-2
ASNAHARQGVYNQPQH	TRBV28	TRBJ1-5
ASSLVVSDNSPLH	TRBV5-5	TRBJ1-6
ASSLRPSGGSDTQY	TRBV7-2	TRBJ2-3
ASSSKDNSYEQY	TRBV6-6	TRBJ2-7
ASSIRGRVNTEAF	TRBV19	TRBJ1-1
ASSQSGGREPDTQY	TRBV4-1	TRBJ2-3
AVGTSGGAETQY	TRBV28	TRBJ2-5
ASSLSGETQY	TRBV27	TRBJ2-5
ASSQFTGRGETQY	TRBV14	TRBJ2-5
SADSSKETQY	TRBV29-1	TRBJ2-5
ASSRGTPNTEAF	TRBV11-3	TRBJ1-1
ASSLRLAGLEQETQY	TRBV5-6	TRBJ2-5
ASSPQGTGNYGYT	TRBV5-1	TRBJ1-2
ASSRGQERGYT	TRBV16	TRBJ1-2
ASSPRDGSYNEQF	TRBV7-3	TRBJ2-1
ASSQVSGGANTQY	TRBV4-3	TRBJ2-3
ASSPALGLDYGYT	TRBV13	TRBJ1-2
ASRTGDEQF	TRBV4-3	TRBJ2-1
ASSSPGGVVGRDTQY	TRBV7-3	TRBJ2-3
ASSFSGGIAGELF	TRBV5-1	TRBJ2-2
ATGGIRDRASYEQY	TRBV10-3	TRBJ2-7
ASSFRATNEKLF	TRBV7-9	TRBJ1-4
ASSPHETDTGELF	TRBV6-1	TRBJ2-2